This T cell receptor beta chain derives from a study of blood T cell repertoires in COVID-19. Profiled with immunoSEQ multiplex PCR; TCRdb holds only in-frame clones, not every one. The sample shows 40,000 or so clones, 60% to 80% of them seen only once. This sequence was found in a woman aged 65 to 85 with acute or convalescent COVID-19. The sample was peripheral blood.

In DNA form, the CDR3 reads TGCGCCAGCCGCCAAGGGACAGGGGTACTCGAGCAGTACTTC. Its protein product is CASRQGTGVLEQYF. J is TRBJ2-7 and V is TRBV5-1, with 10 bases aligning to TRBD1. The CDR3 totals 14 residues. The ends lost 7 bases at V and 6 bases at J; junction bases unmatched: 10. CDR1 and CDR2 (germline): SGHRS, YFSETQ.